The 4 T cell receptor beta chains given below trace back to one sample, sequenced in a study of memory CD4+ T cells and cytomegalovirus serostatus. Some clones are missing from TCRdb's copy, which holds only in-frame ones; the method was immunoSEQ multiplex PCR. The profile shows tens of thousands of clones, less than 85% of them singletons. Single viable CD3+CD4+CD8-CD45RO+ cells were sorted as the memory CD4+ T cells. The sequencing input was memory CD4+ T cells from blood. The origin of the receptors is an adult in good health and CMV-seronegative.

This clone appeared a single time. This chain connects TRBV25-1 to TRBJ1-2; D is undetermined. V dropped 1 base and J dropped 4 bases, with 7 bases sitting between them. The germline V gene has CDR1 MGHDK and CDR2 SYGVNS. There are 13 residues in the CDR3. CDR3 in amino acids: CASSESGIYGYTF. CDR3 nucleotide sequence: TGTGCCAGCAGTGAATCCGGGATCTATGGCTACACCTTC.

This clone showed up just a few times. The gene calls are TRBV10-3 and TRBJ1-2; possible D gene TRBD1, 5 bases. Germline-derived CDR1 and CDR2 are ENHRY and SYGVKD. This CDR3 is built from 14 residues. Deletions cut 9 bases from V and 5 bases from J, with 19 bases between. The CDR3 loop is CAIYRQYGAYGYTF. The CDR3 bases are TGTGCCATATATAGACAATACGGGGCATATGGCTACACCTTC.

The chain has TRBV29-1 and TRBJ2-7; 10 bases line up with TRBD1. V shed 6 bases and J 5 bases; nucleotides not matched to a gene: 7. The V gene's germline CDR1 is SQVTM and CDR2 ANQGSEA. The CDR3 totals 13 residues. The CDR3 bases are TGCAGCGTGGGACAGGGGATGGAGAACGAGCAGTACTTC. This sequence encodes CSVGQGMENEQYF.

This chain links TRBV7-9 with TRBJ1-1; D is possibly TRBD1 (5 bases). Germline V gene sequence: CDR1 SEHNR, CDR2 FQNEAQ (reference sequence). The V and J ends lost 3 bases and 3 bases respectively, with 14 bases between them. The CDR3 has 15 residues. The CDR3: CASSFGGTKDTEAFF. In DNA form, the CDR3 reads TGTGCCAGCAGCTTTGGGGGGACCAAAGACACTGAAGCTTTCTTT.